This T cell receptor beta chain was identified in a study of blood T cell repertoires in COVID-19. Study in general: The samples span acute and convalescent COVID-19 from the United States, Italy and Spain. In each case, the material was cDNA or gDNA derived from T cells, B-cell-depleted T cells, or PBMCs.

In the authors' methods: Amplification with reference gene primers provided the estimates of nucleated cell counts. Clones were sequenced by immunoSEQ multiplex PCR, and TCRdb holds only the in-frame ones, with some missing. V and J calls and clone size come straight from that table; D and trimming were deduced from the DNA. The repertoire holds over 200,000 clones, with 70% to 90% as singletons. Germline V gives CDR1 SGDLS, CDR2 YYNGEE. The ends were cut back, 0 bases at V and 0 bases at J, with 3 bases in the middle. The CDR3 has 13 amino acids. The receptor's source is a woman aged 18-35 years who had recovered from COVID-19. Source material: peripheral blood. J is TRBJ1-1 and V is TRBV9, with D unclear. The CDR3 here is CASSVAVNTEAFF. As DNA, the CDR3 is TGTGCCAGCAGCGTAGCGGTGAACACTGAAGCTTTCTTT. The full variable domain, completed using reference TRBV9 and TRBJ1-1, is DSGVTQTPKHLITATGQRVTLRCSPRSGDLSVYWYQQSLDQGLQFLIQYYNGEERAKGNILERFSAQQFPDLHSELNLSSLELGDSALYFCASSVAVNTEAFFGQGTRLTVV.